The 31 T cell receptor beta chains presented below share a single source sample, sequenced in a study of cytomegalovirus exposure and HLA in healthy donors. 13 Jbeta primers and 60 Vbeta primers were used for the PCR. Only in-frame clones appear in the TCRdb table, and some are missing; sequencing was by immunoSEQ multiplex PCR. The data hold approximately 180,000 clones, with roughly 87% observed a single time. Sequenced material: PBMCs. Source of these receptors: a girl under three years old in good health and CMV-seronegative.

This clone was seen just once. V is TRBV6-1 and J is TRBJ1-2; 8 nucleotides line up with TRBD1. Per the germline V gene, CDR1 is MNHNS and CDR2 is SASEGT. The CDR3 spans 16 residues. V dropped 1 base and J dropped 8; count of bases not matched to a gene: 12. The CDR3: CASSEGVSRTGSGYTF. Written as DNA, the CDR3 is TGTGCCAGCAGTGAAGGGGTTTCCCGGACAGGGAGCGGCTACACCTTC.

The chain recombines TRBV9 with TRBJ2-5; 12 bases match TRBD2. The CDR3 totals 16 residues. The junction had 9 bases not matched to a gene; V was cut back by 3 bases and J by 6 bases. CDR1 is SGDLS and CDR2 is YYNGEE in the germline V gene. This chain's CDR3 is CASSASLAGGRQTQYF. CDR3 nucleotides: TGTGCCAGCAGCGCCTCACTAGCGGGGGGTAGACAGACCCAGTACTTC.

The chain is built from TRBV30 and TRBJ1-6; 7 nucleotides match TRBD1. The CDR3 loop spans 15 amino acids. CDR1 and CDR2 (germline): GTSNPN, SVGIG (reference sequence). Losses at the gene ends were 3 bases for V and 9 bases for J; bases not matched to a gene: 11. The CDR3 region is CAWRPRTGVGSPLHF. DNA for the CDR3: TGTGCCTGGAGGCCTCGCACAGGGGTAGGTTCACCCCTCCACTTT.

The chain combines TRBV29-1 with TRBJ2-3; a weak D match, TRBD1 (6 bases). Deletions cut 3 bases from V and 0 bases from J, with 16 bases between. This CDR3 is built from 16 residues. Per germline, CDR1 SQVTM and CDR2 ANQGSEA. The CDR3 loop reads CSVERWTVASTDTQYF. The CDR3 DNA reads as TGCAGCGTTGAGAGGTGGACAGTGGCTAGCACAGATACGCAGTATTTT.

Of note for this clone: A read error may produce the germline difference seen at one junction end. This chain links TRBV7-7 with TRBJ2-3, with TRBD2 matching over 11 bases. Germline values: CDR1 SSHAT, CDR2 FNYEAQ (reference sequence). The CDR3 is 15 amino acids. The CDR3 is CASSLTSGVTDTQYF. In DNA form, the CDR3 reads TGTGCTAGCAGCCTGACTAGCGGGGTGACGGATACGCAGTATTTT.

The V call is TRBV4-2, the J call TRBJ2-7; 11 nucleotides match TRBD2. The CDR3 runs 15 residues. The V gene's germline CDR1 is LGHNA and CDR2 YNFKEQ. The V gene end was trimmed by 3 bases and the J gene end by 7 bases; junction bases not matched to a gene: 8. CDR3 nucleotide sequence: TGTGCCAGCAGCCATAGCGGGGGGGACCCCAATGAGCAGTACTTC. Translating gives CASSHSGGDPNEQYF.

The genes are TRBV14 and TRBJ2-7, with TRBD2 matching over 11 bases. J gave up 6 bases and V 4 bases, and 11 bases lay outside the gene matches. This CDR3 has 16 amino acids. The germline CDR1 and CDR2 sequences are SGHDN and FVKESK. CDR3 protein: CASSPGLAGVGGEQYF. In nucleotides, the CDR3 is TGTGCCAGCAGCCCCGGACTAGCGGGTGTTGGTGGCGAGCAGTACTTC.

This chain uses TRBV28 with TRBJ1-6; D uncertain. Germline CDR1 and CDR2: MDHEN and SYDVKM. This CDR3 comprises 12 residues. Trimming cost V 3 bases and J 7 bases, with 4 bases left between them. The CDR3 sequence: CASSFRNSPLHF. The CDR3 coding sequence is TGTGCCAGCAGTTTTCGGAATTCACCCCTCCACTTT.

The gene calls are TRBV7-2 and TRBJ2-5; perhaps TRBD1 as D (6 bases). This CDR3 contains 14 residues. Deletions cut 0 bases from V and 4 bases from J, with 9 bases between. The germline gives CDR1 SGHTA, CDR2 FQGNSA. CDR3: CASSLANRAETQYF. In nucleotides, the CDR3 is TGTGCCAGCAGCTTAGCCAACAGGGCAGAGACCCAGTACTTC.

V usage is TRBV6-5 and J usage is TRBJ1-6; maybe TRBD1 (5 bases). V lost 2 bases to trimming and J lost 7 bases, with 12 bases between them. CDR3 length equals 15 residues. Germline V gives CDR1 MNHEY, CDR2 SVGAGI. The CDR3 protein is CASSYEPGWNSPLHF. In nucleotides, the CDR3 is TGTGCCAGCAGTTACGAGCCAGGGTGGAATTCACCCCTCCACTTT.

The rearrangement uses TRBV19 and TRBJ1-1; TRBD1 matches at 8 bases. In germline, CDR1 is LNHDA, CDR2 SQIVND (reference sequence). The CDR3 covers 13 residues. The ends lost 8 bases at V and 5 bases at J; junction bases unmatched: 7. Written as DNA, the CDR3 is TGTGCCAGTGGGCAGGGGGCTGTTACTGAAGCTTTCTTT. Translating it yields CASGQGAVTEAFF.

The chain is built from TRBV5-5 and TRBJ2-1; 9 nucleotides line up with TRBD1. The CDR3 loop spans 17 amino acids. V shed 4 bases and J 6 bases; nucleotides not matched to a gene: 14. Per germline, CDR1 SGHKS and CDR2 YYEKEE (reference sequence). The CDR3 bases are TGTGCCAGCAGCGAAAACCGCTCGGGACAGGGTAGCAATGAGCAGTTCTTC. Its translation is CASSENRSGQGSNEQFF.

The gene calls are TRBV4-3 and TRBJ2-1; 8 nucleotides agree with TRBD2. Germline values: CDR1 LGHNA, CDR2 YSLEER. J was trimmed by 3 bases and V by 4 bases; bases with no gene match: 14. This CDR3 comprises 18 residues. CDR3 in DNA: TGCGCCAGCAGCCCCACACTTAGCGGACTAGCTTACTACAATGAGCAGTTCTTC. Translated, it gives CASSPTLSGLAYYNEQFF.

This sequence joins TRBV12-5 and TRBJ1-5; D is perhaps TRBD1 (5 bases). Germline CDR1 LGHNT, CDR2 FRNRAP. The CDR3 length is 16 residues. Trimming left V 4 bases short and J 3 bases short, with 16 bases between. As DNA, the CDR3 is TGTGCTAGTGGTTCGAGGGCGGGGGACTACAATCAGCCCCAGCATTTT. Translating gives CASGSRAGDYNQPQHF. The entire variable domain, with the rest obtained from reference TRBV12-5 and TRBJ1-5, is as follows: DARVTQTPRHKVTEMGQEVTMRCQPILGHNTVFWYRQTMMQGLELLAYFRNRAPLDDSGMPKDRFSAEMPDATLATLKIQPSEPRDSAVYFCASGSRAGDYNQPQHFGDGTRLSIL.

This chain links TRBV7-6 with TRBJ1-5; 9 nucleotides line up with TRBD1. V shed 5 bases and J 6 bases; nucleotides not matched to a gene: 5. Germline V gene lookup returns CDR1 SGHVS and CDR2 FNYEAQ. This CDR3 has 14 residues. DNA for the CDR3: TGTGCCAGCAGCCCGGGGACAGGGACTCAGCCCCAGCATTTT. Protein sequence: CASSPGTGTQPQHF. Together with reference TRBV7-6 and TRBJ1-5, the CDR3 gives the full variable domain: GAGVSQSPRYKVTKRGQDVALRCDPISGHVSLYWYRQALGQGPEFLTYFNYEAQQDKSGLPNDRFSAERPEGSISTLTIQRTEQRDSAMYRCASSPGTGTQPQHFGDGTRLSIL.

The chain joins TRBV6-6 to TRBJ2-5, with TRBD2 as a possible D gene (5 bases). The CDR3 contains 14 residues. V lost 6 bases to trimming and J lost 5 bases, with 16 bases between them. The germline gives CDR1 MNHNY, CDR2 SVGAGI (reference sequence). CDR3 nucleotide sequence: TGTGCCAGCAGACCCGGACTGGATGGGGAGACCCAGTACTTC. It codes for CASRPGLDGETQYF.

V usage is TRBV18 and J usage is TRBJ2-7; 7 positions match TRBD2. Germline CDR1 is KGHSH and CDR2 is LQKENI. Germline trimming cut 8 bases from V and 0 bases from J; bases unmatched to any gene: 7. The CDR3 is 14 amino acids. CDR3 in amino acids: CASRAGRSSYEQYF. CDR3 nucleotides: TGTGCCAGCCGAGCGGGACGGAGCTCCTACGAGCAGTACTTC. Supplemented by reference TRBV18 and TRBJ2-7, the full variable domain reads NAGVMQNPRHLVRRRGQEARLRCSPMKGHSHVYWYRQLPEEGLKFMVYLQKENIIDESGMPKERFSAEFPKEGPSILRIQQVVRGDSAAYFCASRAGRSSYEQYFGPGTRLTVT.

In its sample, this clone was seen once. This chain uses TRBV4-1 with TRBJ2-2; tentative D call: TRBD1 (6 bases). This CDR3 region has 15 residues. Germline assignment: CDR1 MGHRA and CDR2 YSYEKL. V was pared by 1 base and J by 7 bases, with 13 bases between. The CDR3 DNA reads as TGCGCCAGCAGCCAAGGGTGGGGGCTAAACGGGGAGCTGTTTTTT. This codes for CASSQGWGLNGELFF.

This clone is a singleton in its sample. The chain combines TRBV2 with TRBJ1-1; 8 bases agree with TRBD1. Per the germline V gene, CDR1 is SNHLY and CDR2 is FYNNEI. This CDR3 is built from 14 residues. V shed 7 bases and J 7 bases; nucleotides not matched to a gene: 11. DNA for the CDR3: TGTGCCAGCATTAGGACAGGGAATGTCGGTGAAGCTTTCTTT. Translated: CASIRTGNVGEAFF.

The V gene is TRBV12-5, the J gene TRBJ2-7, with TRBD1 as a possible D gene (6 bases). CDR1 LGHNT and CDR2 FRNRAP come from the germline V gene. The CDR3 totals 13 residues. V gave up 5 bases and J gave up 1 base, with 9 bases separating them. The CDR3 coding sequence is TGTGCTAGTGGTCTCGACAGGTCCTACGAGCAGTACTTC. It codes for CASGLDRSYEQYF.

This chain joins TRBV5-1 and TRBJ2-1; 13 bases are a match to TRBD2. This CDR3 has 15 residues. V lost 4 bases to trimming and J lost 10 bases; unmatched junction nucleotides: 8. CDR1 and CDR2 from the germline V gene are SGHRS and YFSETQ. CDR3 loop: CASSPGTSGAGEQFF. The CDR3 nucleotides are TGCGCCAGCAGCCCCGGGACTAGCGGGGCAGGAGAGCAGTTCTTC.

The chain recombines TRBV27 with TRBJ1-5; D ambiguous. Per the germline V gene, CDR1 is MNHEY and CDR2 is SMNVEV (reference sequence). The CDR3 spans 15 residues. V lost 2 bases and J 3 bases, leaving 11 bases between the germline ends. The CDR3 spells CASSLTPIANQPQHF. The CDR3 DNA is TGTGCCAGCAGTTTAACACCGATTGCCAATCAGCCCCAGCATTTT.

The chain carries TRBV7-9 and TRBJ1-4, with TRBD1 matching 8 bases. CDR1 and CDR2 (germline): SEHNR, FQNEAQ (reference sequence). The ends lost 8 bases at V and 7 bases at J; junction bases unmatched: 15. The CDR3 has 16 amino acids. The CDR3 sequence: CASRGPDGTGFEKLFF. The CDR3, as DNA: TGTGCCAGCCGAGGACCCGACGGGACAGGATTTGAAAAACTGTTTTTT.

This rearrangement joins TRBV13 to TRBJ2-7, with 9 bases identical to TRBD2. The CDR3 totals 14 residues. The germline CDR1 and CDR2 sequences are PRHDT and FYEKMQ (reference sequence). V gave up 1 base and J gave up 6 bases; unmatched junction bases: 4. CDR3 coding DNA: TGTGCCAGCAGCTTAGAGGCGGGGGGGGTCGAGCAGTACTTC. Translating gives CASSLEAGGVEQYF.

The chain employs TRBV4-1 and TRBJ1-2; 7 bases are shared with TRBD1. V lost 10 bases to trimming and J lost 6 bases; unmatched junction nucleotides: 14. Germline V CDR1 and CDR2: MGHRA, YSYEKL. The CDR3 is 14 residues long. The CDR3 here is CATKTDRVSDGYTF. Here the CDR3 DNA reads TGCGCCACAAAGACTGACAGGGTCTCGGATGGCTACACCTTC.

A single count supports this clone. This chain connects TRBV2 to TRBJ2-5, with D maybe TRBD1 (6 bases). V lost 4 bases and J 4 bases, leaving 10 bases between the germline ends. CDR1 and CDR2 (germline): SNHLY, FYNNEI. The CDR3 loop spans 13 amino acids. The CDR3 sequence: CASSGAGAETQYF. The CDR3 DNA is TGTGCCAGCAGTGGAGCAGGGGCAGAGACCCAGTACTTC.

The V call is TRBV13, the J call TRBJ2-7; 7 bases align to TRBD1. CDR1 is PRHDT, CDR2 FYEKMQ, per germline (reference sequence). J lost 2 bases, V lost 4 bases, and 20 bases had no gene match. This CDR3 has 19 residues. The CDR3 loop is CASSYTRLSPDREPYEQYF. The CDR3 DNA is TGTGCCAGCAGCTACACCCGCCTCTCGCCCGACAGGGAACCCTACGAGCAGTACTTC.

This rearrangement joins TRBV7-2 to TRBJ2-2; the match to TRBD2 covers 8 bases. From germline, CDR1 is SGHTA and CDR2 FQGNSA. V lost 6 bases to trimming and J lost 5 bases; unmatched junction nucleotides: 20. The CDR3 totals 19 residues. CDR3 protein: CASRRSPGLAVGVTGELFF. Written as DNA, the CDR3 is TGTGCCAGCAGGCGTTCCCCTGGACTAGCCGTGGGGGTAACCGGGGAGCTGTTTTTT.

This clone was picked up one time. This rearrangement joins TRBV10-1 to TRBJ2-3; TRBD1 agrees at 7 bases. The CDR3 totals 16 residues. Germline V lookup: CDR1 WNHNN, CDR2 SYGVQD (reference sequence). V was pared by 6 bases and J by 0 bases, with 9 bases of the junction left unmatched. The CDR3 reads CASSPGTVRSTDTQYF. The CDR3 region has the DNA TGCGCCAGCAGCCCCGGGACAGTGAGAAGCACAGATACGCAGTATTTT.

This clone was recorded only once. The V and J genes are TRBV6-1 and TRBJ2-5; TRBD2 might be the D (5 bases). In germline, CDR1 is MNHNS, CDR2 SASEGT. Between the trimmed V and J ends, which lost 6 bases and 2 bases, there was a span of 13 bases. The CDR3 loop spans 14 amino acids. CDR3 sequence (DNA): TGTGCCAGCAGGAGGGCCCAAATACAAGAGACCCAGTACTTC. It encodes CASRRAQIQETQYF.

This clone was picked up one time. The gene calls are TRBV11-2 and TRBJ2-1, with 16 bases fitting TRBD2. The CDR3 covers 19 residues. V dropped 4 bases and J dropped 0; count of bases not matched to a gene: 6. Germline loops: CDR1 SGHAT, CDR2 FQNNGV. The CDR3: CASSSVGLAGGNSYNEQFF. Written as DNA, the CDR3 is TGTGCCAGCAGCTCGGTGGGACTAGCGGGGGGGAACTCCTACAATGAGCAGTTCTTC. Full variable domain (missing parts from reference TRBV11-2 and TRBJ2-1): EAGVAQSPRYKIIEKRQSVAFWCNPISGHATLYWYQQILGQGPKLLIQFQNNGVVDDSQLPKDRFSAERLKGVDSTLKIQPAKLEDSAVYLCASSSVGLAGGNSYNEQFFGPGTRLTVL.